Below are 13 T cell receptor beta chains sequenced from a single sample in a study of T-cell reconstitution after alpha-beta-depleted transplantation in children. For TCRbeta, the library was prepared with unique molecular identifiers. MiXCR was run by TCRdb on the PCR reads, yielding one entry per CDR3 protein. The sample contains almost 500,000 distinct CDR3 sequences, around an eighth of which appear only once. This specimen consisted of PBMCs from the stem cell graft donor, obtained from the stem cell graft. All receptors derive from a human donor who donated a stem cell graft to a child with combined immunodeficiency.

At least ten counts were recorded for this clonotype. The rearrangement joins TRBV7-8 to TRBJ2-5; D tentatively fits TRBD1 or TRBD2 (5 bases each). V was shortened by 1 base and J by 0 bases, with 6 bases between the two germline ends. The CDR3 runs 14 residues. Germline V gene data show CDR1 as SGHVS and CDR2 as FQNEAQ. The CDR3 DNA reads TGTGCCAGCAGCTTAGGGGGACACCAAGAGACCCAGTACTTC. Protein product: CASSLGGHQETQYF.

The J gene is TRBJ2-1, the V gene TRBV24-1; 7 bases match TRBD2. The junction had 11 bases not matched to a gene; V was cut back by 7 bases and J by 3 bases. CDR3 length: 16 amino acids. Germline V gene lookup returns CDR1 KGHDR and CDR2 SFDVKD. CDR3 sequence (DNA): TGTGCCACCAGGGGCCACAGCGGGACTCTCTACAATGAGCAGTTCTTC. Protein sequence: CATRGHSGTLYNEQFF.

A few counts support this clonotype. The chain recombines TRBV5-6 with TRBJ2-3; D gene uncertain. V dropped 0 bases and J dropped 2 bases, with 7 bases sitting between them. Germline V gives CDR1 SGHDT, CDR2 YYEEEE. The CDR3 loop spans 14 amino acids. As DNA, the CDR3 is TGTGCCAGCAGCTTGGGCAGTACCACAGATACGCAGTATTTT. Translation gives CASSLGSTTDTQYF.

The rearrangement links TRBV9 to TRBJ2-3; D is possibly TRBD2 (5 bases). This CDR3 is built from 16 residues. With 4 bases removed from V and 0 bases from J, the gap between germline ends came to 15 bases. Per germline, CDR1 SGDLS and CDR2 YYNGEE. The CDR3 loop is CASSPRGRPSTDTQYF. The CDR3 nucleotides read TGTGCCAGCAGCCCCCGAGGGCGACCTAGCACAGATACGCAGTATTTT.

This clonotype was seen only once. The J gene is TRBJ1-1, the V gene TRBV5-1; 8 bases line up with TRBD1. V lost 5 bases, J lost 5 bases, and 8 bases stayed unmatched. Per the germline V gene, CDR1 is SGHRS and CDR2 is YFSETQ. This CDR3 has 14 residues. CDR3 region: CASRTGQGSTEAFF. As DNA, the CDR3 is TGCGCCAGCAGGACAGGACAGGGAAGTACTGAAGCTTTCTTT.

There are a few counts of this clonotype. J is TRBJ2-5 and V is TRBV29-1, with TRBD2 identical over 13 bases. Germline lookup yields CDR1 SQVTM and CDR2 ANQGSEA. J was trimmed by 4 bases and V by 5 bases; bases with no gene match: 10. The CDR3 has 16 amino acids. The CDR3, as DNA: TGCAGCGTTTCGACTAGCGGGGGGCCCTGGGGAGAGACCCAGTACTTC. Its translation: CSVSTSGGPWGETQYF.

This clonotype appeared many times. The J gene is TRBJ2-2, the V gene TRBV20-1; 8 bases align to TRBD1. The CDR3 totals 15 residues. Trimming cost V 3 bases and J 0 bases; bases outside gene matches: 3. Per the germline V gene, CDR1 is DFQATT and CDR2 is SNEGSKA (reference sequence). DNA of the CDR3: TGCAGTGCTAGGGACAGGGACACGAACACCGGGGAGCTGTTTTTT. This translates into CSARDRDTNTGELFF.

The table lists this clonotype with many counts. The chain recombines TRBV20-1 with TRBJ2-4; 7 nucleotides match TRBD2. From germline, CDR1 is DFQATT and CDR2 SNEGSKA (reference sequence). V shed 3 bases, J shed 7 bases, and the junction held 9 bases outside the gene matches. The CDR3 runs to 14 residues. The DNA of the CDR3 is TGCAGTGCTAGGGTTGCGGGAGTCTTTAACATTCAGTACTTC. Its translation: CSARVAGVFNIQYF.

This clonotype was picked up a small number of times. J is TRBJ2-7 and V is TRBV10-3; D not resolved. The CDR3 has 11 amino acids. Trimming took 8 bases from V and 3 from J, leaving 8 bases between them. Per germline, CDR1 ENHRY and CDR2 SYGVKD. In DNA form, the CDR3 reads TGTGCCATCGGGGTTGGCTACGAGCAGTACTTC. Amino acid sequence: CAIGVGYEQYF.

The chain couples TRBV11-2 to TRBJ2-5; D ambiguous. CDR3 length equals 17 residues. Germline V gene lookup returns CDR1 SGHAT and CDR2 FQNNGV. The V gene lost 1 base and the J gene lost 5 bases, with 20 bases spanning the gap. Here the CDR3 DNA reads TGTGCCAGCAGCTTAGTTTACAGCCGACGAACTACGGAGACCCAGTACTTC. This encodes CASSLVYSRRTTETQYF.

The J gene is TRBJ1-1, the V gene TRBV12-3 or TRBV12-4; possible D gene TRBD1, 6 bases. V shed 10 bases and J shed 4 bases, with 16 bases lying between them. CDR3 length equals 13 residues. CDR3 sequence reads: CAIRGGWGTEAFF. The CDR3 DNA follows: TGTGCCATCAGGGGCGGTTGGGGCACTGAAGCTTTCTTT.

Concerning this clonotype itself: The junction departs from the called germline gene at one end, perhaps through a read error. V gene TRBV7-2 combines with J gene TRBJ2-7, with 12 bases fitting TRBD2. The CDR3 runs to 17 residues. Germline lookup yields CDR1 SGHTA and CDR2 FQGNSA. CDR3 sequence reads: CASSLTGTGLAGGYGDF. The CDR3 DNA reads TGTGCCAGCAGCTTAACGGGAACTGGTCTAGCGGGGGGGTACGGGGACTTC.

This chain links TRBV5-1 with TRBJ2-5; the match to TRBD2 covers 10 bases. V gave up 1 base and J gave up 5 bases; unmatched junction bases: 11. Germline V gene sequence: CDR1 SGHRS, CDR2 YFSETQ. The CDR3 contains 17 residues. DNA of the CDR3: TGCGCCAGCAGCTTGACCGCTTCTAGCGGGGGTCGGGAGACCCAGTACTTC. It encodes CASSLTASSGGRETQYF.